Here is one T cell receptor beta chain with its context. Then a second PCR, running roughly 7 to 11 cycles, was carried out with a sample-barcoded 5' primer and a J-beta primer mix. TCRdb reprocessed the 5' RACE reads with MiXCR, giving one entry per CDR3 protein. The table records roughly 800,000 distinct CDR3 sequences, more than 20% of them present only once. The germline V gene encodes CDR1 SEHNR and CDR2 FQNEAQ (reference sequence). The CDR3 sequence is 15 residues long. Trimming removed 5 bases from V and 8 bases from J; junction bases left unmatched: 12. This specimen belongs to a study of blood T cells in healthy people across ages. This sample also appeared in a second study, on T cells of mothers and their children. From that report: Mothers gave over 8 million TCR beta CDR3 reads each, and children roughly 3 million each. In both related and unrelated pairs, TCR recombination output is shaped similarly by thymic selection.

The sequence derives from a boy aged 5-17 years in good health. The J gene is TRBJ2-1, the V gene TRBV7-9, with 7 bases matching TRBD1. Sequencing was performed on blood. The CDR3: CASSPRTGNIDEQFF. The CDR3 DNA is TGTGCCAGCAGCCCCCGGACAGGTAATATCGATGAGCAGTTCTTC.